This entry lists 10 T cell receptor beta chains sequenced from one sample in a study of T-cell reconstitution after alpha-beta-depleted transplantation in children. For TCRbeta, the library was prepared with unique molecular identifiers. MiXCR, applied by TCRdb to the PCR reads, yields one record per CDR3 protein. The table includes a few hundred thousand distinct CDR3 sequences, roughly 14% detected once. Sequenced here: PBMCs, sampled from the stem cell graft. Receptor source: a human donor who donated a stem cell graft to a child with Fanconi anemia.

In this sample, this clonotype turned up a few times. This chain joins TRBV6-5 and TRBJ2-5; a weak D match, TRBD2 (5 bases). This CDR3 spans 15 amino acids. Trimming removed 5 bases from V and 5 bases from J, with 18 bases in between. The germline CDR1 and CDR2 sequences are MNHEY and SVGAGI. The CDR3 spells CASSNPGVTGETQYF. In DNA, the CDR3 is TGTGCCAGCAGTAACCCCGGGGTTACGGGGGAGACCCAGTACTTC.

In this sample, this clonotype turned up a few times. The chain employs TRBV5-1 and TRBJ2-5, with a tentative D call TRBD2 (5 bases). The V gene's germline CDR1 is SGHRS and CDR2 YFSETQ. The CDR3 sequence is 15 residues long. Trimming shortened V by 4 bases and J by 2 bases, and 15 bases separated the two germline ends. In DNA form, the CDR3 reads TGCGCCAGCAGCGACCCCCCCCGGGGACAAGAGACCCAGTACTTC. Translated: CASSDPPRGQETQYF.

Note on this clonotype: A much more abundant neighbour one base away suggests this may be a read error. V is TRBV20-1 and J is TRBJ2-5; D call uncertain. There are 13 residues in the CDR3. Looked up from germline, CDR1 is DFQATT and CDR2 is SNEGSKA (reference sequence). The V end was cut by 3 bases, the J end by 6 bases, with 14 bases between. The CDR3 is CSASGLAEQTQYF. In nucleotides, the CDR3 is TGCAGTGCTAGTGGCCTTGCAGAACAGACCCAGTACTTC.

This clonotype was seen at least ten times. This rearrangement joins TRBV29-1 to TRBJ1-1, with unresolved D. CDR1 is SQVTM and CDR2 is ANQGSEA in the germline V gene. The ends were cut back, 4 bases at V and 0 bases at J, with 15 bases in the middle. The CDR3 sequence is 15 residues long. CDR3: CSVAPGWGMNTEAFF. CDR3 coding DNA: TGCAGCGTTGCTCCAGGATGGGGAATGAACACTGAAGCTTTCTTT.

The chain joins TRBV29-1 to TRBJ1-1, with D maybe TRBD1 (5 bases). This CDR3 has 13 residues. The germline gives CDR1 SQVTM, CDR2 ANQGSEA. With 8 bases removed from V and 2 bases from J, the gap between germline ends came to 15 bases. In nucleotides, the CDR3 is TGCAGCTATACAGGCCACATAAACACTGAAGCTTTCTTT. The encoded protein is CSYTGHINTEAFF.

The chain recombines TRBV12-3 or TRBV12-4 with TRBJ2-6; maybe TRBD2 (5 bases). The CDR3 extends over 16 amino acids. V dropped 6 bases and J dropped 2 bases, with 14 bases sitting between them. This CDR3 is CASRGSGKAGANVLTF. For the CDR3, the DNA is TGTGCCAGCAGGGGGTCGGGGAAGGCTGGGGCCAACGTCCTGACTTTC.

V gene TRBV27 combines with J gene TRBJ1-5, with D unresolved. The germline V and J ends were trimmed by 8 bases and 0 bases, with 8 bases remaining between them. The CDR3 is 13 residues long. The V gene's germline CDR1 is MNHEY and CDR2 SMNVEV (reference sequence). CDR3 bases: TGTGCCAGCTCGACGAGTAGCAATCAGCCCCAGCATTTT. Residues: CASSTSSNQPQHF.

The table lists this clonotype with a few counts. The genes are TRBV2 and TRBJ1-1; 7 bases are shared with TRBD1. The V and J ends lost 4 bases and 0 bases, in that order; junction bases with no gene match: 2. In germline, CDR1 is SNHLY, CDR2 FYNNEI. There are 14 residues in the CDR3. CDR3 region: CASSVGQMNTEAFF. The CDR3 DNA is TGTGCCAGCAGTGTGGGACAGATGAACACTGAAGCTTTCTTT. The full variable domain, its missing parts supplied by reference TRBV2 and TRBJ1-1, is EPEVTQTPSHQVTQMGQEVILRCVPISNHLYFYWYRQILGQKVEFLVSFYNNEISEKSEIFDDQFSVERPDGSNFTLKIRSTKLEDSAMYFCASSVGQMNTEAFFGQGTRLTVV.

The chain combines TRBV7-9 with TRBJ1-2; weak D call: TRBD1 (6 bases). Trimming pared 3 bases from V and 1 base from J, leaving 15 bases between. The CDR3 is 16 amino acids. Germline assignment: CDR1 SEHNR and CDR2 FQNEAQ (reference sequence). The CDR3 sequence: CASSFGGHRLNYGYTF. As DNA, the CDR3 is TGTGCCAGCAGCTTCGGGGGGCACCGACTTAACTATGGCTACACCTTC.

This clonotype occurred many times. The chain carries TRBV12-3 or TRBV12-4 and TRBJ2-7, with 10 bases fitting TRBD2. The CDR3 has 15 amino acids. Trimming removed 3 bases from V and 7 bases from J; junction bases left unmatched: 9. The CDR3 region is CASSFAASGGGEQYF. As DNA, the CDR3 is TGTGCCAGCAGTTTCGCGGCTAGCGGGGGAGGAGAGCAGTACTTC.